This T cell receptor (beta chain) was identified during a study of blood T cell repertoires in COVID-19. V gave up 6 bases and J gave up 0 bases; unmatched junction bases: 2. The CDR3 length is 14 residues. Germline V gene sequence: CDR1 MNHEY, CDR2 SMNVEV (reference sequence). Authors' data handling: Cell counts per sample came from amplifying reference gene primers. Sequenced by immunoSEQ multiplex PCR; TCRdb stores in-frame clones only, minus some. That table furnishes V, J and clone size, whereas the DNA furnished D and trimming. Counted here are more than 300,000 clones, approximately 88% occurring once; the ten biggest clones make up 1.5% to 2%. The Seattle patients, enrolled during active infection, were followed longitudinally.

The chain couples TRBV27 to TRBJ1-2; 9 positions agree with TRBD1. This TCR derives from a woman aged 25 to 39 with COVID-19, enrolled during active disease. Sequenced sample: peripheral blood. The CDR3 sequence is CASRTGGANYGYTF. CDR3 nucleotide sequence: TGTGCCAGCAGGACAGGGGGAGCTAACTATGGCTACACCTTC.